The sequence of this T cell receptor beta chain was determined in a study of blood T cell repertoires in COVID-19. V dropped 7 bases and J dropped 7 bases, with 15 bases sitting between them. The germline V gene encodes CDR1 SEHNR and CDR2 FQNEAQ (reference sequence). The CDR3 has 13 residues. As originally analysed: Amplification of reference gene primers provided the estimated nucleated cell counts. Assay used: immunoSEQ multiplex PCR; TCRdb lists only in-frame clones, some missing. V, J and clone size are taken as reported in that table, and D and trimming were inferred from the DNA itself. The data show around 42,000 clones, with around 89% seen just once and approximately 3.3% held by the top ten.

This sequence joins TRBV7-9 and TRBJ2-3; D unresolved. This TCR derives from a human donor in a cohort sampled during active COVID-19. The source material was peripheral blood. CDR3 protein: CASTRTPPYTQYF. CDR3 sequence (DNA): TGTGCCAGCACCCGTACACCCCCCTATACGCAGTATTTT.